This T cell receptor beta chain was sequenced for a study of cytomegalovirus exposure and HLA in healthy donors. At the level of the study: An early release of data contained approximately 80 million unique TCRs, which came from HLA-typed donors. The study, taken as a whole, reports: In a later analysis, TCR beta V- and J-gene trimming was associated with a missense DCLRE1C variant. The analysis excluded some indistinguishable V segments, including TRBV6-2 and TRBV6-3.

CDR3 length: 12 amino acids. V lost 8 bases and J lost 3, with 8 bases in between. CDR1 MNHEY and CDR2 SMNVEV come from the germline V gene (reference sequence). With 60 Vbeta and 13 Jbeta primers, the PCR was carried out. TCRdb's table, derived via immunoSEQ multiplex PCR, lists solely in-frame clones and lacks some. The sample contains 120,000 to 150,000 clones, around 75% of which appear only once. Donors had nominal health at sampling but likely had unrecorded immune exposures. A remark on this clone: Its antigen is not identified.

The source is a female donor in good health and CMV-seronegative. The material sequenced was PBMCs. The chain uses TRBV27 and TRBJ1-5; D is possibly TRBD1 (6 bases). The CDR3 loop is CASGQSNQPQHF. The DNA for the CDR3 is TGTGCCAGCGGACAGTCCAATCAGCCCCAGCATTTT.